This entry lists 16 T cell receptor beta chains sequenced from one sample in a study of cytomegalovirus exposure and HLA in healthy donors. PCR amplification relied on 60 Vbeta primers (plus 13 Jbeta primers). Clones were sequenced by immunoSEQ multiplex PCR, and TCRdb holds only the in-frame ones, with some missing. The sample includes roughly 190,000 clones, over 75% of them seen just once. The material sequenced was PBMCs. All receptors derive from a man in his fifties in good health and CMV-seronegative.

This chain joins TRBV5-1 and TRBJ2-3, with a possible D match to TRBD2 (5 bases). The CDR3 runs 15 residues. Germline CDR1 SGHRS, CDR2 YFSETQ. Trimming cost V 2 bases and J 2 bases, with 12 bases left between them. The CDR3 DNA is TGCGCCAGCAGCTTCCGGGAACCATCCACAGATACGCAGTATTTT. It specifies CASSFREPSTDTQYF.

The rearrangement links TRBV18 to TRBJ1-1; 7 nucleotides line up with TRBD1. Germline CDR1 is KGHSH and CDR2 is LQKENI. Unmatched junction bases numbered 6, after V lost 6 bases and J lost 5 bases. CDR3 length equals 13 residues. The CDR3: CASSDPGQTEAFF. CDR3 DNA: TGTGCCAGCTCTGATCCGGGACAGACTGAAGCTTTCTTT. The variable domain in full, completed from reference TRBV18 and TRBJ1-1, reads NAGVMQNPRHLVRRRGQEARLRCSPMKGHSHVYWYRQLPEEGLKFMVYLQKENIIDESGMPKERFSAEFPKEGPSILRIQQVVRGDSAAYFCASSDPGQTEAFFGQGTRLTVV.

V usage is TRBV6-5 and J usage is TRBJ1-2, with D hard to call. V lost 6 bases and J 0 bases, leaving 14 bases between the germline ends. Germline loops: CDR1 MNHEY, CDR2 SVGAGI. The CDR3 runs 15 residues. The CDR3 DNA follows: TGTGCCAGCAGCCGATGGCAGGCTACTAACTATGGCTACACCTTC. As protein: CASSRWQATNYGYTF.

Note on this clone: Different DNA sequences within this sample yield the same CDR3. The J gene is TRBJ2-7, the V gene TRBV7-2; the match to TRBD1 covers 10 bases. Germline assignment: CDR1 SGHTA and CDR2 FQGNSA. V trimming: 5 bases; J trimming: 5 bases; junction bases outside the gene matches: 6. CDR3 length equals 14 residues. CDR3 region: CASSKPGQGNEQYF. DNA for the CDR3: TGTGCCAGCAGCAAACCGGGACAGGGGAACGAGCAGTACTTC.

The chain joins TRBV7-2 to TRBJ2-7; 9 bases line up with TRBD1. After removal of 5 bases from V and 3 bases from J, the junction contained 8 bases not matched to a gene. The CDR3 runs 15 residues. Germline CDR1 SGHTA, CDR2 FQGNSA. The CDR3 is CASSPETGGFYEQYF. CDR3 coding DNA: TGTGCCAGCAGCCCGGAGACAGGGGGTTTCTACGAGCAGTACTTC.

The chain has TRBV2 and TRBJ2-4, with 11 nucleotides matching TRBD2. The CDR3 sequence is 16 residues long. V was clipped by 6 bases and J by 0 bases; unmatched bases: 4. From germline, CDR1 is SNHLY and CDR2 FYNNEI. CDR3 protein: CASRKGLAEAKNIQYF. The CDR3 DNA reads as TGTGCCAGCAGAAAGGGACTAGCGGAAGCCAAAAACATTCAGTACTTC.

The chain combines TRBV5-4 with TRBJ2-2; TRBD1 aligns across 8 bases. The ends lost 4 bases at V and 6 bases at J; junction bases unmatched: 11. The CDR3 runs 16 residues. From germline, CDR1 is SGHNT and CDR2 YYREEE (reference sequence). CDR3 coding DNA: TGTGCCAGCAGCCCGACAGAGGACAGGGCACCCGGGGAGCTGTTTTTT. This translates into CASSPTEDRAPGELFF.

The rearrangement links TRBV11-3 to TRBJ2-1; TRBD1 agrees at 9 bases. V was clipped by 6 bases and J by 6 bases; unmatched bases: 9. CDR3 size: 15 residues. Per the germline V gene, CDR1 is SGHNT and CDR2 is YENEEA. The CDR3, as DNA: TGTGCCAGCAGTCAAACCGGGACAGGGATCAATGAGCAGTTCTTC. Amino acids: CASSQTGTGINEQFF.

The chain has TRBV6-5 and TRBJ2-5, with 10 bases lining up with TRBD2. CDR1 and CDR2 from the germline V gene are MNHEY and SVGAGI. V trimming: 5 bases; J trimming: 4 bases; junction bases outside the gene matches: 7. The CDR3 spans 15 residues. CDR3 nucleotides: TGTGCCAGCAGTCTTGGGACTAGCGTGGGAGAGACCCAGTACTTC. Residues: CASSLGTSVGETQYF.

In regard to this clone: Sequence at one end of the junction differs from germline and may be a read error. The V and J genes are TRBV7-9 and TRBJ2-1; perhaps TRBD1 as D (5 bases). The CDR3 sequence is 13 residues long. Germline lookup yields CDR1 SEHNR and CDR2 FQNEAQ (reference sequence). The CDR3 DNA follows: TGTTCCAGCAGCCTCGACAGCTACAATGAGCAGTTCTTC. Translation gives CSSSLDSYNEQFF.

This sequence joins TRBV5-1 and TRBJ2-7; D is possibly TRBD1 (5 bases). CDR3 length: 13 residues. V lost 4 bases to trimming and J lost 3 bases, with 11 bases between them. Germline V gene sequence: CDR1 SGHRS, CDR2 YFSETQ. CDR3 in amino acids: CASSGAERYEQYF. The DNA of the CDR3 is TGCGCCAGCAGCGGGGCAGAGCGCTACGAGCAGTACTTC.

The chain couples TRBV7-6 to TRBJ2-5, with TRBD1 identical over 8 bases. With 5 bases clipped from V and 5 bases from J, the junction kept 10 bases outside the gene matches. Germline V CDR1 and CDR2: SGHVS, FNYEAQ. This CDR3 is built from 15 residues. CDR3 residues: CASSRETGERETQYF. As DNA, the CDR3 is TGTGCCAGCAGCCGAGAGACAGGGGAAAGGGAGACCCAGTACTTC.

The chain combines TRBV7-8 with TRBJ2-7; 7 bases fit TRBD1. Germline V gene sequence: CDR1 SGHVS, CDR2 FQNEAQ. The CDR3 runs to 15 residues. V lost 5 bases, J lost 2 bases, and 9 bases stayed unmatched. The CDR3 DNA reads as TGTGCCAGCAGCCCGGACAGGAAGCGACCCTACGAGCAGTACTTC. This codes for CASSPDRKRPYEQYF. The whole variable domain, filled in from reference TRBV7-8 and TRBJ2-7, reads GAGVSQSPRYKVAKRGQDVALRCDPISGHVSLFWYQQALGQGPEFLTYFQNEAQLDKSGLPSDRFFAERPEGSVSTLKIQRTQQEDSAVYLCASSPDRKRPYEQYFGPGTRLTVT.

The rearrangement uses TRBV5-5 and TRBJ2-4; 7 bases fit TRBD2. CDR3 length: 16 amino acids. Germline CDR1 and CDR2: SGHKS and YYEKEE (reference sequence). After removal of 4 bases from V and 1 base from J, the junction contained 8 bases not matched to a gene. The CDR3 coding sequence is TGTGCCAGCAGCCCGTCGGGGGGACGGGCCAAAAACATTCAGTACTTC. This translates into CASSPSGGRAKNIQYF.

The chain joins TRBV9 to TRBJ2-7; D is possibly TRBD1 (6 bases). V was cut by 0 bases and J by 6 bases, with 19 bases left in between. Germline loops: CDR1 SGDLS, CDR2 YYNGEE. This CDR3 contains 16 residues. CDR3 sequence (DNA): TGTGCCAGCAGCGTAGCTCCGAGACAGGACATTAGCGAGCAGTACTTC. Protein: CASSVAPRQDISEQYF.

V and J are TRBV19 and TRBJ2-1; D perhaps matches TRBD2 (6 bases). The CDR3 is 12 amino acids. The germline V and J ends were trimmed by 3 bases and 9 bases, with 9 bases remaining between them. Per the germline V gene, CDR1 is LNHDA and CDR2 is SQIVND (reference sequence). The chain's CDR3 is CASSIGGREQFF. DNA of the CDR3: TGTGCCAGTAGTATCGGAGGGCGTGAGCAGTTCTTC.